This TCR beta chain was recorded in a study of blood T cell repertoires in COVID-19. Allocation to cohorts depended on clinical history reported by the participants. The CDR3 contains 13 residues. CDR1 and CDR2 from the germline V gene are ENHRY and SYGVKD. The V and J ends lost 4 bases and 4 bases, in that order; junction bases with no gene match: 1. As handled by the study authors: Reference gene primer amplification gave nucleated cell count estimates. Sequenced by immunoSEQ multiplex PCR; TCRdb stores in-frame clones only, minus some. D and trimming were read from the DNA, whereas the V and J calls and clone size are those reported in that table. The profile shows 50,000 to 70,000 clones, under 80% of them singletons.

The clonotype originates from a woman aged 55-69 years who had been exposed to COVID-19. Sequencing used PBMCs or T cells enriched from blood (not recorded which). This chain links TRBV10-3 with TRBJ2-1, with 7 bases lining up with TRBD1. The CDR3 bases are TGTGCCATCAGTGGGGGACAGTACAATGAGCAGTTCTTC. As protein: CAISGGQYNEQFF.